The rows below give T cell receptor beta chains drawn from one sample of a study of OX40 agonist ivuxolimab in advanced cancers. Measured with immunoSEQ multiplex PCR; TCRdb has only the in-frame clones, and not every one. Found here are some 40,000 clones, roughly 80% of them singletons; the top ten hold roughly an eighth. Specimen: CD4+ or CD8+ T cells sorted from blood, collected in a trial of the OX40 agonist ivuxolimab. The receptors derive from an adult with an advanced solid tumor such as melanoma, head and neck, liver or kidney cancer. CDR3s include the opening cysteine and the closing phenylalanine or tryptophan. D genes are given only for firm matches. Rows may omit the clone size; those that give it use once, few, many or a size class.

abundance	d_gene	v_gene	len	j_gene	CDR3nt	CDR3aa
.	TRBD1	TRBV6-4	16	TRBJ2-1	TGTGCCAGCAGTGACGTATTGGGGACAGATAACAATGAGCAGTTCTTC	CASSDVLGTDNNEQFF
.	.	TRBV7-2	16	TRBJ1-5	TGTGCCAGCAGCTTAGATGCAGGGGCCGTGAATCAGCCCCAGCATTTT	CASSLDAGAVNQPQHF
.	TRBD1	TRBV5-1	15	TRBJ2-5	TGCGCCAGCAGCTTGGAAGACAGGGGATGGGAGACCCAGTACTTC	CASSLEDRGWETQYF
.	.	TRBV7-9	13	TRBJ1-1	TGTGCCAGCAGCATACAGATGAACACTGAAGCTTTCTTT	CASSIQMNTEAFF
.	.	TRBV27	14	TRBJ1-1	TGTGCCAGCAGTCCGACCGTTAAGAACACTGAAGCTTTCTTT	CASSPTVKNTEAFF
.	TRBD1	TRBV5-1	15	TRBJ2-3	TGCGCCAGCAGCTTGGGGGACAGACGCACAGATACGCAGTATTTT	CASSLGDRRTDTQYF
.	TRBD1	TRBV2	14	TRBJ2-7	TGTGCCAGCAGTGCACAGGGGGCGGACTACGAGCAGTACTTC	CASSAQGADYEQYF
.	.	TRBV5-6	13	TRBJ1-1	TGTGCCAGCAGGCCACTGGGGGGCACTGAAGCTTTCTTT	CASRPLGGTEAFF
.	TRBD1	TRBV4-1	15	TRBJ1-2	TGCGCCAGCAGCCATTCCGGGACAGGGGATTATGGCTACACCTTC	CASSHSGTGDYGYTF
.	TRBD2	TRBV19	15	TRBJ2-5	TGTGCCAGTACTAAGGGACTAGCGGGGCAAGAGACCCAGTACTTC	CASTKGLAGQETQYF
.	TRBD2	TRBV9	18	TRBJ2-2	TGTGCCAGCAGCGCGGGCCATAGCGGGAGGGCCGACACCGGGGAGCTGTTTTTT	CASSAGHSGRADTGELFF
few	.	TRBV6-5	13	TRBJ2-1	TGTGCCAGCAGTTACACCCGGCTCAATGAGCAGTTCTTC	CASSYTRLNEQFF
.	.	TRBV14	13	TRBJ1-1	TGTGCCAGCAGCCAACTGGGGAGCACTGAAGCTTTCTTT	CASSQLGSTEAFF
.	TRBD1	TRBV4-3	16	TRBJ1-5	TGCGCCAGCAGCCAAGAGGCTGGACAGGGGTATCAGCCCCAGCATTTT	CASSQEAGQGYQPQHF
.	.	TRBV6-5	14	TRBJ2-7	TGTGCCAGCGGGTACGGGGGACGCATCGACGAGCAGTACTTC	CASGYGGRIDEQYF
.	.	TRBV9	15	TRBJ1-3	TGTGCCAGCAGCCCGCCACAGGGACTAGGAAACACCATATATTTT	CASSPPQGLGNTIYF
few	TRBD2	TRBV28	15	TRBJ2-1	TGTGCCAGCACCGTAGCGGGAGGGACGTACAATGAGCAGTTCTTC	CASTVAGGTYNEQFF
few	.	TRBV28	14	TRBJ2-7	TGTGCCAGCAGTCGGTCAGGGGCAATAAGCGAGCAGTACTTC	CASSRSGAISEQYF
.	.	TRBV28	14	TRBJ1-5	TGTGCCAGCAGTCCCCCCGGGGGCGGCCAGCCCCAGCATTTT	CASSPPGGGQPQHF
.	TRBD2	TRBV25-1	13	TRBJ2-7	TGTGCCAGCAGGACTAGCGGGTCCTACGAGCAGTACTTC	CASRTSGSYEQYF
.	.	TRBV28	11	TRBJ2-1	TGTGCCAGCAGTTATGCCAATGAGCAGTTCTTC	CASSYANEQFF
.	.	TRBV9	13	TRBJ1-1	TGTGCCAGCAGCGTAGAAGTGAACACTGAAGCTTTCTTT	CASSVEVNTEAFF
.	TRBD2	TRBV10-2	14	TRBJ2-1	TGCGCCAGCAGTGAGGCTAGCGGGAAGAATGAGCAGTTCTTC	CASSEASGKNEQFF
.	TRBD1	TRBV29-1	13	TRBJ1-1	TGCAGCGCTCGGACAGGGCCGAACACTGAAGCTTTCTTT	CSARTGPNTEAFF
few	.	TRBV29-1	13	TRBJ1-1	TGCAGCGTTGAAGTCCTAGCGAACACTGAAGCTTTCTTT	CSVEVLANTEAFF
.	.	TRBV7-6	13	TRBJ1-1	TGTGCCAGCAGCTGGGGACAGAACACTGAAGCTTTCTTT	CASSWGQNTEAFF
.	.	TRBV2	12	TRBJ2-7	TGTGCCAGCAGGTCGACAGGATACGAGCAGTACTTC	CASRSTGYEQYF
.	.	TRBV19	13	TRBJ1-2	TGTGCCAGTAGTAAGTCCCGGGCGGATGGCTACACCTTC	CASSKSRADGYTF
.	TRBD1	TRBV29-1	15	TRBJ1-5	TGCAGCGTTTCTAAGACAGGGAATGGCAATCAGCCCCAGCATTTT	CSVSKTGNGNQPQHF